This T cell receptor beta chain was identified in a study of shared clonotypes between healthy human individuals (dated by TCRdb to about 2020). For the study in its entirety: The cohort included three men and a couple of women between 18 and 49 years of age. Per donor, three plates each were used for CD4 naive and CD4 memory, two for CD8 naive, and one for CD8 memory. To estimate repertoire size and how much clonotypes are shared between individuals, the study performed deep sequencing of blood TCR repertoires from roughly five healthy adults. To increase sequencing depth and limit assay-specific biases, TCR repertoire library preparation and sequencing were carried out by different laboratories using diverse techniques. Between about 0.9 and 9 billion PBMCs per donor were obtained by leukapheresis. What the study reported, not specific to this receptor: Pairwise subsampling indicated that sequencing depth was expected to affect the degree of clonotype sharing among donors. Sampling was restricted to blood, and TCR repertoires in tissue are likely to differ from TCR repertoires in blood. When a few donors were compared, the shared fraction of clonotypes was roughly 4.8% for naive CD4, 3.5% to 4% for naive CD8, roughly 2.5% for memory CD4, and approximately 0.4% for memory CD8. Even with the large sequencing depth, rarefaction of the sorted-subset datasets indicated that sequencing was incomplete. The genetic and exposure-history diversity represented was limited by the small number of donors. Clonotypes shared by all four sorted-subset donors showed higher generation probabilities than non-shared clonotypes. Estimated clonotype richness was generally larger for naive than for memory subsets.

The CDR3 has 13 amino acids, counting the end cysteine and phenylalanine. The sequence is cut down to CDR3 DNA, 39 bases in frame from base 1. V sheds 2 bases and J sheds 3 bases, leaving 8 bases between their ends. The germline V gene (reference sequence) provides CDR1 MNHEY and CDR2 SMNVEV. As to this clone: No cognate antigen has been identified for it. Base-call qualities are not available, and no considerably larger clone is one nucleotide away. The sample carries other DNA sequences with the same CDR3.

TCR CDR3 regions were amplified from genomic DNA by multiplex PCR using the deep immunoSEQ assay. Genomic DNA extracted from each cell subset was distributed evenly over all wells of several immunoSEQ 96-well plates, and each plate served as one replicate. For sorted subsets, 200 to 250 ng of genomic DNA, equivalent to 25,000 to 35,000 T cell genomes, went into each replicate PCR. Purified libraries were measured with a Qubit 3.0 fluorometer, size-checked on a Bioanalyzer 2100, and measured again with the KAPA Library Quantification kit. A separate single-read 150-cycle Illumina NextSeq 550 flow cell was used to sequence each immunoSEQ 96-well plate. The paper's processing steps were these. Because only junctional sequences without quality scores were contained in the immunoSEQ output, filtering matching that applied to full-length reads could not be performed. To assign V/J genes and CDR3, sequences were annotated against IMGT germline references using PyIR, a Python wrapper for IgBLAST v1.9. Any read was removed if the V/J assignment was weak (E-value above 1e-6), the CDR3 was missing, or the read contained stop codons, out-of-frame junctions, or ambiguous translated residues. V3J clonotypes were defined by identical inferred V gene, J gene, and CDR3 amino acid sequence. The percentage overlap between two repertoires was calculated by dividing the number of shared unique clonotypes by the size of the smaller repertoire. Richness of each repertoire was evaluated using RTK rarefaction, the Chao1 estimator, and Recon v2.1 estimates of unobserved clonotypes. Generation probabilities were computed with OLGA for all TCRbeta clonotypes obtained by the gDNA method from several donors. As stored in TCRdb, this immuneACCESS dataset retains in-frame rearrangements with V and J assigned. A fraction of the clones does not appear; measured against another copy, unresolved V genes explain less than half of the discrepancy, and the remainder lacks a known reason. D and trimming were read from the DNA, whereas the V and J calls and clone size are those reported in that table. This sample holds about 2.1 million clones; around 93% were observed only once. The top ten clones comprise under 2% of the sample.

CD8 naive samples consisted of CD45RO-negative cells that were positively selected for CCR7, yielding a CD45RA+CCR7+ population without TemRA cells. The donors were healthy, HIV-negative adults with no recently reported acute infections or vaccinations. Only Caucasian adults living in Nashville, Tennessee, USA were represented among the donors. After blood collection by leukapheresis, PBMCs were isolated using Ficoll-Histopaque density gradient centrifugation and then cryopreserved in the vapor phase of liquid nitrogen. Analytical flow cytometry was used to check the purity and quantity of each magnetically sorted T cell population. Each sorted fraction had its genomic DNA isolated and then quantified by UV absorbance on a Nanodrop 2000c.

Sequencing was carried out using naive CD8+ T cells from PBMCs. Explained via the paper, the cell subset or site label denotes: CD45RA+CCR7+. The chain is encoded by TRBV27 joined to TRBJ2-7, with the D call tentatively TRBD1 or TRBD2, each fitting 6 bases. This TCR came from a man aged 18 to 35 in good health. Some clones in this sample may be carry-over from other donors' samples. The nucleotide sequence reads TGTGCCAGCAGTTTAGGAGGGGGCTACGAGCAGTACTTC. Its translation is CASSLGGGYEQYF.